This T cell receptor beta chain stems from a study of shared clonotypes between healthy human individuals. Across the whole study: For every donor, three CD4 naive, three CD4 memory, two CD8 naive and one CD8 memory plates were used.

From germline, CDR1 is SQVTM and CDR2 ANQGSEA. J gave up 5 bases and V 4 bases, and 3 bases lay outside the gene matches. There are 13 residues in the CDR3. Findings and caveats of the study: For naive CD4 cells, roughly 5% of clonotypes were shared across a handful of donors. Rarefaction revealed incomplete sorted-subset sequencing despite large depth.

Using around 180 ng DNA, some 30,000 T cell genomes, the sorted-subset replicate PCRs were run. The protocol was immunoSEQ multiplex PCR, while the TCRdb copy is restricted to in-frame clones and leaves out a portion. The sample holds 1.6 million or so clones, more than 95% seen once. On this clone itself: Its antigen is undetermined.

The specimen sequenced was naive CD4+ T cells sorted from blood. Noted subset: CD45RA+ positively selected. The chain recombines TRBV29-1 with TRBJ2-3; 10 bases are shared with TRBD1. This TCR derives from a man between 25 and 39 years old in good health. Here the CDR3 reads CSVVGTGVDTQYF. CDR3 nucleotides: TGCAGCGTTGTAGGGACAGGGGTAGATACGCAGTATTTT.